This T cell receptor (beta chain) was documented in a study of OX40 agonist ivuxolimab in advanced cancers. Background on the study: The study enrolled dose-escalation patients with hepatocellular carcinoma, melanoma, renal cell or head and neck cancer. Past anti-PD-1, anti-PD-L1 or anti-CTLA-4 therapy was accepted, and 30% to 50% had received some.

Trimming took 6 bases from V and 1 from J, leaving 12 bases between them. The CDR3 runs 14 residues. Germline V lookup: CDR1 KGHSH, CDR2 LQKENI. Notes on the study in general: Average numbers of expanded clones were greater in CD8+ T cells than in CD4+.

About this clone itself: Its antigen is still unknown.

Data came from immunoSEQ multiplex PCR; TCRdb stores just in-frame clones and leaves some out. The data show about 60,000 clones, with 86% seen just once and approximately 0.99% held by the top ten. The chain recombines TRBV18 with TRBJ1-1; D is perhaps TRBD1 (6 bases). This receptor was identified in an adult with an advanced solid tumor such as melanoma, head and neck, liver or kidney cancer. This specimen was CD4+ or CD8+ T cells sorted from blood, taken in a trial of the OX40 agonist ivuxolimab. CDR3: CASSPGQKNTEAFF. In nucleotides, the CDR3 is TGTGCCAGCTCCCCGGGACAAAAGAACACTGAAGCTTTCTTT.